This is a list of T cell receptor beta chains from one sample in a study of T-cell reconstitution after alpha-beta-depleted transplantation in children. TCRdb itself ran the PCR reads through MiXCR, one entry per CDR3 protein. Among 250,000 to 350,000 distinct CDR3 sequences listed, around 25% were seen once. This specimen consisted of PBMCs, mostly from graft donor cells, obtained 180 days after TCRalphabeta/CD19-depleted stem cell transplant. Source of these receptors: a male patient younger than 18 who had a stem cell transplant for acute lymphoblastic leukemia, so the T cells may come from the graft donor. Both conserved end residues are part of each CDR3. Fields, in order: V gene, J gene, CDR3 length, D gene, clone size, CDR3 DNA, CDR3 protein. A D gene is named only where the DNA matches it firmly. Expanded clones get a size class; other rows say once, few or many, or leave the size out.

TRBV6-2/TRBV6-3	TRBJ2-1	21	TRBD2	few	TGTGCCAGCAGTCGCGTCCCGGGACTAGCGGGAGGGCCGAGCTCCTACAATGAGCAGTTCTTC	CASSRVPGLAGGPSSYNEQFF
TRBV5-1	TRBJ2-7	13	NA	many	TGCGCCAGCAGCTTCGGGGCCGCCTACGAGCAGTACTTC	CASSFGAAYEQYF
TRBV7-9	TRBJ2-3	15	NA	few	TGTGCCAGCAGCTTAGTGTCTGCTAGCACAGATACGCAGTATTTT	CASSLVSASTDTQYF
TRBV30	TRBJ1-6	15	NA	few	TGTGCCTGGAGTTTCGACGGGGGTAGTTATTCACCCCTCCACTTT	CAWSFDGGSYSPLHF
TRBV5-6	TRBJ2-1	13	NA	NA	TGTGCCAGCAGCAGGTCATCCTACAATGAGCAGTTCTTC	CASSRSSYNEQFF
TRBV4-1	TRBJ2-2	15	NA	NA	TGCGCCAGCAGCCAAGAAGGGCTAGCTGGCGGGGAGCTGTTTTTT	CASSQEGLAGGELFF
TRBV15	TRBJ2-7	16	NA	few	TGTGCCACCAGCAGTTACTCCGGGTCCGTATCTCTCGAGCAGTACTTC	CATSSYSGSVSLEQYF
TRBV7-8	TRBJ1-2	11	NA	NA	TGTGCCAGCACGAGGGGGTATGGCTACACCTTC	CASTRGYGYTF
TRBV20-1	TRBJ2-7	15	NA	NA	TGCAGTGCTAGGAGAGGCAGGGCCTCCTACTACGAGCAGTACTTC	CSARRGRASYYEQYF
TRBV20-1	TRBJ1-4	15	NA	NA	TGCAGTGCTAGAGATCGTAAGAGGGAAAAGGAAAAACTGTTTTTT	CSARDRKREKEKLFF
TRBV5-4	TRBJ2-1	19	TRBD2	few	TGTGCCAGCAGCTTCGGACTAGCGGGAGGTCCGAGCTCCTACAATGAGCAGTTCTTC	CASSFGLAGGPSSYNEQFF
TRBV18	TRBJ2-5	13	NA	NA	TGTGCCAGCACGGGACTGACCCAAGAGACCCAGTACTTC	CASTGLTQETQYF
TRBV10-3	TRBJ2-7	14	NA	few	TGTGCCATCAGGAGCCTAGCGCCTTCCTACGAGCAGTACTTC	CAIRSLAPSYEQYF
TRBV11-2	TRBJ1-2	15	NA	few	TGTGCCAGCAGCTTAGTCGGCGTAGGGAGCTATGGCTACACCTTC	CASSLVGVGSYGYTF
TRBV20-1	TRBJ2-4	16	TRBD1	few	TGCAGTGCTAGAGACCCGACAGGGGGCGCAGGAAACATTCAGTACTTC	CSARDPTGGAGNIQYF
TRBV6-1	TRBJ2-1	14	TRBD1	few	TGTGCCAGCAGTCCGGACAGGGGAGGAAAGGAGCAGTTCTTC	CASSPDRGGKEQFF
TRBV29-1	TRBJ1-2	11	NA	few	TGCAAGGCCACAGGGACCTATGGCTACACCTTC	CKATGTYGYTF
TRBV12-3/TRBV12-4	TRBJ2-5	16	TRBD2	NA	TGTGCCAGCAGTTTAGCGCTAGCGGGTAGATCCGGAGCCCAGTACTTC	CASSLALAGRSGAQYF
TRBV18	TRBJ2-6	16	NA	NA	TGTGCCAGCTCACCACTATGGGGATCTGGGGCCAACGTCCTGACTTTC	CASSPLWGSGANVLTF
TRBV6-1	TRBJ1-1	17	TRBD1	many	TGTGCCAGCAGTAAAGACAGGGAAGGGTGGCGTGCCACTGAAGCTTTCTTT	CASSKDREGWRATEAFF
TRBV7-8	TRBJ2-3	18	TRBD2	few	TGTGCCAGCAGCCGAACGAGCGCGGGAGAGGAGGTCACAGATACGCAGTATTTT	CASSRTSAGEEVTDTQYF
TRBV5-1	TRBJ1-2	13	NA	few	TGCGCCAGCAGCCTTACAGACAACTATGGCTACACCTTC	CASSLTDNYGYTF
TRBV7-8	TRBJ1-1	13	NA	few	TGTGCCAGCAGACCCCGGACCCGTTTAGAAGCTTTCTTT	CASRPRTRLEAFF
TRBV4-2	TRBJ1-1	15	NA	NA	TGTGCCAGCAGCCCAGCACGGGGCCTGAACACTGAAGCTTTCTTT	CASSPARGLNTEAFF
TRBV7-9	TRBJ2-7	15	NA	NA	TGTGCCAGCAGCTTAGGCAAGTCAGGAAACTACGAGCAGTACTTC	CASSLGKSGNYEQYF
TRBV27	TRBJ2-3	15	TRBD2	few	TGTGCCAGCAGTTTATTAGCGGGAGGGTCGGATACGCAGTATTTT	CASSLLAGGSDTQYF
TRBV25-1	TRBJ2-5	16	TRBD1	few	TGTGCCAGCAGTAGCCCCGGGACAGGGTTACGACTAGCTCCGTACTTC	CASSSPGTGLRLAPYF
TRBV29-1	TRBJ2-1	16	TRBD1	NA	TGCAGCGTTCCTACAGGGGCCGGACTGGCCTACAATGAGCAGTTCTTC	CSVPTGAGLAYNEQFF
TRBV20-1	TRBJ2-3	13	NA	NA	TGCAGTGCTAGACCACAGGGTAGGGATACGCAGTATTTT	CSARPQGRDTQYF